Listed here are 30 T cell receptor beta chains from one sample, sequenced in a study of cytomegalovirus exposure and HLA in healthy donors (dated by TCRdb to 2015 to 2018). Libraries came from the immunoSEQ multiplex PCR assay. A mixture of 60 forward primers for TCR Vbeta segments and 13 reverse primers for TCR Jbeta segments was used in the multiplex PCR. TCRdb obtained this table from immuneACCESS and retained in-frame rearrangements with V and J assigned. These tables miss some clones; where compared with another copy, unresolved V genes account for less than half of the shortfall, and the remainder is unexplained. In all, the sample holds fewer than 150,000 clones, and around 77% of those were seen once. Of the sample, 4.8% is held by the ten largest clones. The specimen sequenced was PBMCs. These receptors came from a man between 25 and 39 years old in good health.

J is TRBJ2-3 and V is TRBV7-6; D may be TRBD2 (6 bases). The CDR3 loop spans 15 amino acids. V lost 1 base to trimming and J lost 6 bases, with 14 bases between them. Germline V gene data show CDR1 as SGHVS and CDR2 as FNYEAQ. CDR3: CASSLVGTAGDTQYF. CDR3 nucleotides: TGTGCCAGCAGCTTAGTCGGGACTGCGGGCGATACGCAGTATTTT.

CDR3 DNA: TGTGCCAGCAGGGGAGGCGGGACAGGGCGCTGGGGCTACACCTTC. Translating gives CASRGGGTGRWGYTF. The rearrangement joins TRBV2 to TRBJ1-2, with 9 positions matching TRBD1. Germline-derived CDR1 and CDR2 are SNHLY and FYNNEI. The J segment lost 8 bases and the V segment lost 6 bases, leaving 13 bases of the junction unmatched. This CDR3 spans 15 amino acids.

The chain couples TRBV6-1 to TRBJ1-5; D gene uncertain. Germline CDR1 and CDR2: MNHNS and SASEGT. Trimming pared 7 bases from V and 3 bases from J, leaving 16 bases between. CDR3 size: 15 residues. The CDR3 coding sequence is TGTGCCAGCACCAAACCGGGTCTTATCAATCAGCCCCAGCATTTT. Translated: CASTKPGLINQPQHF.

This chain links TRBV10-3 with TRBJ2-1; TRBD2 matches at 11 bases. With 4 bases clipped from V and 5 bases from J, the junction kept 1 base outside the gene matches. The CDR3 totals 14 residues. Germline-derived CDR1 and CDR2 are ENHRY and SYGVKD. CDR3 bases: TGTGCCATCAGTGGGGGACTAGCGGACAATGAGCAGTTCTTC. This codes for CAISGGLADNEQFF.

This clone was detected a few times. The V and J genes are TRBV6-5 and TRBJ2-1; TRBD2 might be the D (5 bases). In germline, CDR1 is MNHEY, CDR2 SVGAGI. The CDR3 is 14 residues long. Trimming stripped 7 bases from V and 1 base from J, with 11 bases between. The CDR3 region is CASTEGSSYNEQFF. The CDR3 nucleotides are TGTGCCAGCACCGAGGGATCTTCCTACAATGAGCAGTTCTTC.

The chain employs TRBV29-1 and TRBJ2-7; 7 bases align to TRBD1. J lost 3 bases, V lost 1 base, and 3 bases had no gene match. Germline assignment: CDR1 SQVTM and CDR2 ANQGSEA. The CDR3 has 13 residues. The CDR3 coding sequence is TGCAGCGTTGAAGTAGGGACAGACTACGAGCAGTACTTC. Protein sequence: CSVEVGTDYEQYF.

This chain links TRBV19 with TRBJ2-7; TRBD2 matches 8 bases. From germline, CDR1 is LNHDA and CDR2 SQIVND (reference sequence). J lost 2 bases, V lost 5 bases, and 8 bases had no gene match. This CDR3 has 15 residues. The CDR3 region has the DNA TGTGCCAGTAGTGCCCCGGGGGGGCGGACCTACGAGCAGTACTTC. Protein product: CASSAPGGRTYEQYF.

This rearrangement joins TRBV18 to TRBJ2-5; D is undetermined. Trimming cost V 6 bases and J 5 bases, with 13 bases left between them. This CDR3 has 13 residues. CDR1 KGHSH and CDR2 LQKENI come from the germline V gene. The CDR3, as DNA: TGTGCCAGCTCCCGACAAAACCTGGAGACCCAGTACTTC. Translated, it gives CASSRQNLETQYF.

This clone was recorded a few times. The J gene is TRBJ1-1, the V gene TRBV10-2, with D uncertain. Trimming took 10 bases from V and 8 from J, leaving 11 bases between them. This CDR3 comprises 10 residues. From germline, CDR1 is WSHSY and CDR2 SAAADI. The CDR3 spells CAIEHQEAFF. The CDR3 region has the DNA TGCGCCATCGAACACCAAGAAGCTTTCTTT.

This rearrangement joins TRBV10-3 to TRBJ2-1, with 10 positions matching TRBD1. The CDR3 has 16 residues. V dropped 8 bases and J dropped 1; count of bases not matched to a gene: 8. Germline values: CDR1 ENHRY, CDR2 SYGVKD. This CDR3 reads CAISGQGSASYNEQFF. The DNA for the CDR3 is TGTGCCATCTCGGGACAGGGGTCGGCGTCCTACAATGAGCAGTTCTTC.

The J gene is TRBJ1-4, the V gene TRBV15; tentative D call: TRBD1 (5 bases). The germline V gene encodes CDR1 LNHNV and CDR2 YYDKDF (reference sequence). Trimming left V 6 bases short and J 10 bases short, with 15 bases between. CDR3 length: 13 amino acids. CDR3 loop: CATRRRFQGKLFF. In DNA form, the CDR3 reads TGTGCCACCAGGAGGAGATTCCAGGGAAAACTGTTTTTT.

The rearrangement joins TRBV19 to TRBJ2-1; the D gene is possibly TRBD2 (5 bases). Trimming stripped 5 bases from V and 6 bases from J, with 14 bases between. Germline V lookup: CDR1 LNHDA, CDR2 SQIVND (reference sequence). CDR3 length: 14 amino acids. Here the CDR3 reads CASSWQVAGNEQFF. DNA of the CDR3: TGTGCCAGTAGTTGGCAGGTCGCGGGCAATGAGCAGTTCTTC.

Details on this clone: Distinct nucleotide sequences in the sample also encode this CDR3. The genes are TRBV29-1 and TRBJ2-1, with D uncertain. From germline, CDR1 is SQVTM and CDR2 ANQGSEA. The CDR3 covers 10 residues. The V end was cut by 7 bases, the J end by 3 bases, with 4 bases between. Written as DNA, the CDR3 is TGCAGCGGAGTCTACAATGAGCAGTTCTTC. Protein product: CSGVYNEQFF.

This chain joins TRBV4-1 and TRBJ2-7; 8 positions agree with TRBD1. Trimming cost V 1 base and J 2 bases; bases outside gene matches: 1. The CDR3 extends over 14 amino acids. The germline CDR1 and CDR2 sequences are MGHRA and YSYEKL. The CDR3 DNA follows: TGCGCCAGCAGCCAAGCGACAGGGGCCTACGAGCAGTACTTC. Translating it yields CASSQATGAYEQYF.

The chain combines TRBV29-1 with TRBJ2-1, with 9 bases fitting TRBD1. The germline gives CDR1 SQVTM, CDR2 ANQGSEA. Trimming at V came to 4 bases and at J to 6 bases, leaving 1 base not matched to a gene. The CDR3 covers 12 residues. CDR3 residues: CSVGGQGNEQFF. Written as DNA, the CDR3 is TGCAGCGTTGGGGGACAGGGCAATGAGCAGTTCTTC.

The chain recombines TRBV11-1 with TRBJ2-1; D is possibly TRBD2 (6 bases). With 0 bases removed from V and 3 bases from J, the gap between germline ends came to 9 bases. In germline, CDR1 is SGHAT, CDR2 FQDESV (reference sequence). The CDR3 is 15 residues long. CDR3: CASSLAHGSYNEQFF. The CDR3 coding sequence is TGTGCCAGCAGCTTAGCGCACGGGAGCTACAATGAGCAGTTCTTC.

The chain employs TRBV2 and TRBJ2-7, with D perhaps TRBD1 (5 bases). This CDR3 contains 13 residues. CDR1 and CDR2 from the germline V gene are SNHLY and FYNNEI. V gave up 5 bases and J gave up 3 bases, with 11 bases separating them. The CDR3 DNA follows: TGTGCCAGCAGTCCCGACAGTATCTACGAGCAGTACTTC. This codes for CASSPDSIYEQYF.

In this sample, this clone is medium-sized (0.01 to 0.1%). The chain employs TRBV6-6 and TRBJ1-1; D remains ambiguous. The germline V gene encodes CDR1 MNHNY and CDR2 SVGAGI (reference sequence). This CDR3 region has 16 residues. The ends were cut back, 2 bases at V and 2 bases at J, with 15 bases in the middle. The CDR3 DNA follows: TGTGCCAGCAGTTACCCGGCCGGGGATGGAAACACTGAAGCTTTCTTT. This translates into CASSYPAGDGNTEAFF.

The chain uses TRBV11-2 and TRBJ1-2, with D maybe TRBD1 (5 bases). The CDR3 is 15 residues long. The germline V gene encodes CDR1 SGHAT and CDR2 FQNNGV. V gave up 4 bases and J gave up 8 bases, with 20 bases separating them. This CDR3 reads CASSSTRDSRTGYTF. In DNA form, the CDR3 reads TGTGCCAGCAGCTCGACCCGGGACTCTCGAACCGGCTACACCTTC.

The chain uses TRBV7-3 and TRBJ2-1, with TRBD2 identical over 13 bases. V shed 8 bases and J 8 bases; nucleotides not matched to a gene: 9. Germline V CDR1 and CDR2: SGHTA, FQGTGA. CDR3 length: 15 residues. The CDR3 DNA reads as TGTGCCAGCGGCACCGGGACTAGCGGGATAGATGAGCAGTTCTTC. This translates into CASGTGTSGIDEQFF. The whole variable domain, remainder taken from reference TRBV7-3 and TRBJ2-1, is GAGVSQTPSNKVTEKGKYVELRCDPISGHTALYWYRQSLGQGPEFLIYFQGTGAADDSGLPNDRFFAVRPEGSVSTLKIQRTERGDSAVYLCASGTGTSGIDEQFFGPGTRLTVL.

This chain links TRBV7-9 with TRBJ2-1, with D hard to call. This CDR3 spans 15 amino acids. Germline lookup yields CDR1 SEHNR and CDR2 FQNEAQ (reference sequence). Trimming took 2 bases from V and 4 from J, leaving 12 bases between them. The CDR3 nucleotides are TGTGCCAGCAGCTTACTCTCTGGCCTTTACAATGAGCAGTTCTTC. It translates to CASSLLSGLYNEQFF. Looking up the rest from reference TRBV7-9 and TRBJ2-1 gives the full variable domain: DTGVSQNPRHKITKRGQNVTFRCDPISEHNRLYWYRQTLGQGPEFLTYFQNEAQLEKSRLLSDRFSAERPKGSFSTLEIQRTEQGDSAMYLCASSLLSGLYNEQFFGPGTRLTVL.

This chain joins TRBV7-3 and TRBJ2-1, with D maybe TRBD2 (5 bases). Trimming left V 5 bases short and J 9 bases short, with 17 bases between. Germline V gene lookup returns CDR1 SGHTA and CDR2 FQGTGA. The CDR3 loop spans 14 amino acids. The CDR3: CASSLFGGLGEQFF. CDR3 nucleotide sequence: TGTGCCAGCAGCCTTTTCGGCGGGTTGGGTGAGCAGTTCTTC.

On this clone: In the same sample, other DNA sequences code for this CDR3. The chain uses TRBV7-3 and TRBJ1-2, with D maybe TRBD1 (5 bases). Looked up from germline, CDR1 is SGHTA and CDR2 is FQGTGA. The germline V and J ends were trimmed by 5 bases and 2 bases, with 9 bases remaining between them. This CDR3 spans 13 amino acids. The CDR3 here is CASSPDRNYGYTF. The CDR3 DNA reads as TGTGCCAGCAGCCCCGACAGAAACTATGGCTACACCTTC.

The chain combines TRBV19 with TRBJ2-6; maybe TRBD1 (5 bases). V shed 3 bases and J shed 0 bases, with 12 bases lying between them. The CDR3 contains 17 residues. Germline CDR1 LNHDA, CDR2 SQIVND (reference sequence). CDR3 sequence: CASSISDSYSGANVLTF. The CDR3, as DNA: TGTGCCAGTAGTATTTCCGACAGTTACTCTGGGGCCAACGTCCTGACTTTC.

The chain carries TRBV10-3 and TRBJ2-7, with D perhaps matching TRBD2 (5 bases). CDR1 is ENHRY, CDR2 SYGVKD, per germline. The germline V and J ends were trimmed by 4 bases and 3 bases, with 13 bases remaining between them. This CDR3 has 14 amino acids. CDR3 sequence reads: CAISGGFRVYEQYF. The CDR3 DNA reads TGTGCCATCAGTGGCGGGTTTAGGGTCTACGAGCAGTACTTC.

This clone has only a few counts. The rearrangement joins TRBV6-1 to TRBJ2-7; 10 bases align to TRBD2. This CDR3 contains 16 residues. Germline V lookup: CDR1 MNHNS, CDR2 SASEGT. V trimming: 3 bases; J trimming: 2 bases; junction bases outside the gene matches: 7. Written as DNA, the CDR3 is TGTGCCAGCAGTGATTCTGCTAGCGGGAGTCCCTACGAGCAGTACTTC. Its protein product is CASSDSASGSPYEQYF.

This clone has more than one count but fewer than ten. The chain's CDR3 is CASSTPGQYRYGYTF. The CDR3 bases are TGTGCCAGCAGCACCCCGGGACAGTACCGTTATGGCTACACCTTC. V and J are TRBV7-2 and TRBJ1-2; 7 bases map to TRBD1. In germline, CDR1 is SGHTA, CDR2 FQGNSA. V lost 5 bases, J lost 5 bases, and 11 bases stayed unmatched. The CDR3 has 15 residues.

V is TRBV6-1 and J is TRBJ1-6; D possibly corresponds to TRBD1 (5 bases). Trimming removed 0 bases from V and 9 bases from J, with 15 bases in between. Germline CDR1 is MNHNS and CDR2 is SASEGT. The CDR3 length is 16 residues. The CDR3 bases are TGTGCCAGCAGTGAAGCCTTCAGGGTCTTATCTTCACCCCTCCACTTT. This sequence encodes CASSEAFRVLSSPLHF.

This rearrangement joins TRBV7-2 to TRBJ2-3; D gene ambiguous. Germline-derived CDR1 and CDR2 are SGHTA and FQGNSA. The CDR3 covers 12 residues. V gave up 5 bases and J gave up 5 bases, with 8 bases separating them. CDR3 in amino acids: CASSQYRDTQYF. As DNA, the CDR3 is TGTGCCAGCAGCCAGTACCGAGATACGCAGTATTTT.

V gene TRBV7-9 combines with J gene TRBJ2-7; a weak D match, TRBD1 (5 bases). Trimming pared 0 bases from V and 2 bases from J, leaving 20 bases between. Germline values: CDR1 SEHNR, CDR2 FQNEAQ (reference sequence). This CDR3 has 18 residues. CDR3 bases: TGTGCCAGCAGCTTAGCAAGATCAACAGGCTCCGATGCCTACGAGCAGTACTTC. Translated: CASSLARSTGSDAYEQYF.